This T cell receptor beta chain originates from a study of response to subunit inactivated influenza vaccine. Overall study findings and caveats: Authors proposed each seasonal influenza vaccination draws in few new T cells.

In germline, CDR1 is SGHRS, CDR2 YFSETQ. Trimming removed 4 bases at V and 0 bases at J, with 14 bases between. The CDR3 covers 16 residues. This clonotype was seen a few times. As yet, its antigen is unknown. TCRdb analysed the RT-PCR reads with MiXCR anew, one entry per CDR3 protein. The sample records roughly 670,000 distinct CDR3 sequences, about 15% being singletons. This sample comprised PBMCs from blood, obtained approximately 15 days before vaccination. This clonotype was sampled from a man over 45 who received an inactivated influenza vaccine. V and J are TRBV5-1 and TRBJ1-3; a weak D match, TRBD1 (6 bases). DNA of the CDR3: TGCGCCAGCAGCAAAGTGGGGGGCCTCTCTGGAAACACCATATATTTT. Protein: CASSKVGGLSGNTIYF.